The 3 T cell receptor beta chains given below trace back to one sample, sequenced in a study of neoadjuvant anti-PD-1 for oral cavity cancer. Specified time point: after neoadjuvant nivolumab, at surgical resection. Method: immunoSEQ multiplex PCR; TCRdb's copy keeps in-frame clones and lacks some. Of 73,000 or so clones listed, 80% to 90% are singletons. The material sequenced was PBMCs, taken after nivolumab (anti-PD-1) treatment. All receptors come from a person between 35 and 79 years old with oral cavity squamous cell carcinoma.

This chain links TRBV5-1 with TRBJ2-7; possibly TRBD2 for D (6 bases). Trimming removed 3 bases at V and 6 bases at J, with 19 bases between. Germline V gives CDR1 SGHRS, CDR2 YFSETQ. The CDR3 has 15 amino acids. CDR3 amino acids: CASSSVVSGVGEQYF. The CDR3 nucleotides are TGCGCCAGCAGCTCGGTCGTCTCGGGAGTCGGCGAGCAGTACTTC.

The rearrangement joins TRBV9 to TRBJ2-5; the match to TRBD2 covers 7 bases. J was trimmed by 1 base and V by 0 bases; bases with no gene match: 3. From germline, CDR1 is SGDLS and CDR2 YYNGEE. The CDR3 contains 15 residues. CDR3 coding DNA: TGTGCCAGCAGCGTAGTCCCTAGCGGCCAAGAGACCCAGTACTTC. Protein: CASSVVPSGQETQYF.

CDR3 in DNA: TGTGCCACAGGACAGTCTGAAGAGACCCAGTACTTC. Translation gives CATGQSEETQYF. J is TRBJ2-5 and V is TRBV6-1; D possibly corresponds to TRBD1 (6 bases). Trimming pared 10 bases from V and 3 bases from J, leaving 12 bases between. This CDR3 contains 12 residues. Germline CDR1 MNHNS, CDR2 SASEGT.